This T cell receptor beta chain was sequenced during a study of shared clonotypes between healthy human individuals. J gave up 3 bases and V 4 bases, and 4 bases lay outside the gene matches. The CDR3 consists of 14 residues. Germline values: CDR1 SNHLY, CDR2 FYNNEI. TCRdb's table, derived via immunoSEQ multiplex PCR, lists solely in-frame clones and lacks some. Here the sample spans roughly 300,000 clones, less than 85% being singletons. The TCR originated in a man aged 25 to 40 in good health. V usage is TRBV2 and J usage is TRBJ2-5; TRBD2 aligns across 8 bases. What was sequenced was memory CD4+ T cells sorted from blood. Sample subset: CD45RA-negative fraction. CDR3 in DNA: TGTGCCAGCAGTGCCCGGGAGGGGGAAGAGACCCAGTACTTC. Its translation is CASSAREGEETQYF.